A single sample is the source of the 23 T cell receptor beta chains below, sequenced in a study of blood T cell repertoires in COVID-19. Some clones are missing from TCRdb's copy, which holds only in-frame ones; the method was immunoSEQ multiplex PCR. The sample records hundreds of thousands of clones, around 87% being singletons. Sequenced: peripheral blood. These receptors all stem from a woman aged 45-59 years who had recovered from COVID-19.

This sequence joins TRBV3-1 (or the pseudogene TRBV3-2) and TRBJ2-7; 9 bases match TRBD2. The CDR3 has 13 amino acids. Germline CDR1 LGHDT, CDR2 YNNKEL (reference sequence). The V gene end was trimmed by 5 bases and the J gene end by 4 bases; junction bases not matched to a gene: 3. In nucleotides, the CDR3 is TGTGCCAGCAGCAGTAGCGGGGGTTACGAGCAGTACTTC. It codes for CASSSSGGYEQYF.

The chain uses TRBV24-1 and TRBJ2-2, with TRBD1 identical over 7 bases. Germline trimming cut 4 bases from V and 4 bases from J; bases unmatched to any gene: 5. The length of the CDR3 is 15 residues. In germline, CDR1 is KGHDR, CDR2 SFDVKD. The CDR3 reads CATSDPTGITGELFF. In DNA form, the CDR3 reads TGTGCCACCAGTGACCCGACAGGGATCACCGGGGAGCTGTTTTTT.

About this clone itself: This sample includes further DNA sequences coding for the same CDR3. This chain connects TRBV9 to TRBJ2-1; 7 nucleotides agree with TRBD1. V shed 0 bases, J shed 1 base, and the junction held 1 base outside the gene matches. Germline assignment: CDR1 SGDLS and CDR2 YYNGEE. This CDR3 is built from 15 residues. The CDR3 DNA sequence: TGTGCCAGCAGCGTAGGACAGGGATCCTACAATGAGCAGTTCTTC. It specifies CASSVGQGSYNEQFF.

For the CDR3, the DNA is TGCGCCAGCAGCCAAGATCGGGGGGCAACCCTCCACTTT. It codes for CASSQDRGATLHF. The J gene is TRBJ1-6, the V gene TRBV4-3; possible D gene TRBD1, 6 bases. V was pared by 0 bases and J by 14 bases, with 11 bases between. The germline gives CDR1 LGHNA, CDR2 YSLEER. The CDR3 sequence is 13 residues long.

The chain links TRBV11-2 to TRBJ2-4, with 7 bases that match TRBD1. The V gene's germline CDR1 is SGHAT and CDR2 FQNNGV. This CDR3 is 16 amino acids long. V trimming: 4 bases; J trimming: 0 bases; junction bases outside the gene matches: 6. DNA of the CDR3: TGTGCCAGCAGCTCGGGACAGACACTAGCCAAAAACATTCAGTACTTC. It encodes CASSSGQTLAKNIQYF.

The chain couples TRBV27 to TRBJ1-6, with a possible D match to TRBD1 (6 bases). This CDR3 has 14 amino acids. Trimming took 6 bases from V and 7 from J, leaving 13 bases between them. Looked up from germline, CDR1 is MNHEY and CDR2 is SMNVEV (reference sequence). CDR3 in DNA: TGTGCCAGCAGGCCCGTAGGACAGAATTCACCCCTCCACTTT. Translated: CASRPVGQNSPLHF.

The chain couples TRBV29-1 to TRBJ2-7, with D perhaps matching TRBD2 (6 bases). V was clipped by 7 bases and J by 5 bases, with 15 bases between them. The CDR3 loop spans 12 amino acids. Per the germline V gene, CDR1 is SQVTM and CDR2 is ANQGSEA. The DNA for the CDR3 is TGCAGCGGAAACTCGGCGGGGAACGAGCAGTACTTC. This encodes CSGNSAGNEQYF.

CDR3 in DNA: TGTGCCAGCAGCTTGGGGGCTAGCCCCTACAATGAGCAGTTCTTC. As protein: CASSLGASPYNEQFF. The V call is TRBV11-1, the J call TRBJ2-1; possibly TRBD1 for D (6 bases). With 3 bases removed from V and 2 bases from J, the gap between germline ends came to 11 bases. Looked up from germline, CDR1 is SGHAT and CDR2 is FQDESV (reference sequence). The CDR3 covers 15 residues.

V usage is TRBV4-1 and J usage is TRBJ2-4; D unclear. Germline V lookup: CDR1 MGHRA, CDR2 YSYEKL. The CDR3 sequence is 15 residues long. V was shortened by 1 base and J by 4 bases, with 11 bases between the two germline ends. The CDR3 spells CASSQVSEAKNIQYF. For the CDR3, the DNA is TGCGCCAGCAGCCAAGTATCCGAGGCTAAAAACATTCAGTACTTC.

The chain combines TRBV28 with TRBJ2-3; 9 nucleotides match TRBD2. The CDR3 is 16 residues long. Germline V lookup: CDR1 MDHEN, CDR2 SYDVKM. Trimming cost V 5 bases and J 5 bases; bases outside gene matches: 11. CDR3 coding DNA: TGTGCCAGCAGTCCCTCGCTAGCGGGGTCTGGAGATACGCAGTATTTT. As protein: CASSPSLAGSGDTQYF. The whole variable domain, remainder taken from reference TRBV28 and TRBJ2-3, is DVKVTQSSRYLVKRTGEKVFLECVQDMDHENMFWYRQDPGLGLRLIYFSYDVKMKEKGDIPEGYSVSREKKERFSLILESASTNQTSMYLCASSPSLAGSGDTQYFGPGTRLTVL.

This clone showed up just a few times. The chain uses TRBV7-9 and TRBJ2-1; TRBD2 matches 12 bases. The J segment lost 0 bases and the V segment lost 4 bases, leaving 1 base of the junction unmatched. Germline loops: CDR1 SEHNR, CDR2 FQNEAQ (reference sequence). CDR3 size: 16 residues. This CDR3 reads CASSSTSGSSYNEQFF. Here the CDR3 DNA reads TGTGCCAGCAGCTCGACTAGCGGGAGCTCCTACAATGAGCAGTTCTTC.

The rearrangement joins TRBV30 to TRBJ2-3; unclear D gene. V shed 1 base and J shed 6 bases, with 8 bases lying between them. The germline gives CDR1 GTSNPN, CDR2 SVGIG (reference sequence). The length of the CDR3 is 12 residues. The chain's CDR3 is CAWSALVDTQYF. The CDR3 DNA sequence: TGTGCCTGGAGTGCCCTAGTGGATACGCAGTATTTT. Using reference TRBV30 and TRBJ2-3 for the parts outside the CDR3, the full variable domain is SQTIHQWPATLVQPVGSPLSLECTVEGTSNPNLYWYRQAAGRGLQLLFYSVGIGQISSEVPQNLSASRPQDRQFILSSKKLLLSDSGFYLCAWSALVDTQYFGPGTRLTVL.

The V gene is TRBV14, the J gene TRBJ2-3; 9 nucleotides agree with TRBD2. The CDR3 is 15 amino acids. Trimming at V came to 8 bases and at J to 2 bases, leaving 8 bases not matched to a gene. CDR1 is SGHDN and CDR2 is FVKESK in the germline V gene. CDR3 DNA sequence: TGTGCCAGCGCGCGCACTAGCGGGCACACAGATACGCAGTATTTT. Protein sequence: CASARTSGHTDTQYF.

This clone was seen once. The chain uses TRBV9 and TRBJ2-2, with D tentatively TRBD1 (6 bases). Trimming removed 0 bases at V and 0 bases at J, with 15 bases between. The CDR3 is 18 residues long. Germline CDR1 is SGDLS and CDR2 is YYNGEE. The CDR3 nucleotides read TGTGCCAGCAGCGTAGCTGCGACAGGAGTCGCGAACACCGGGGAGCTGTTTTTT. Translation gives CASSVAATGVANTGELFF.

The genes are TRBV27 and TRBJ2-7; the match to TRBD2 covers 9 bases. The germline gives CDR1 MNHEY, CDR2 SMNVEV (reference sequence). The CDR3 spans 15 residues. With V trimmed by 10 bases and J by 1 base, 11 bases remained unmatched. The CDR3 here is CANPIGTSFSYEQYF. CDR3 nucleotide sequence: TGTGCCAACCCCATCGGGACTAGCTTTTCCTACGAGCAGTACTTC.

This clone was seen once. The same CDR3 arises from other DNA sequences in this sample as well. The rearrangement links TRBV7-2 to TRBJ2-1; 9 bases align to TRBD2. CDR3 size: 11 residues. Germline loops: CDR1 SGHTA, CDR2 FQGNSA. J gave up 12 bases and V 3 bases, and 0 bases lay outside the gene matches. The chain's CDR3 is CASSLRGGQFF. DNA of the CDR3: TGTGCCAGCAGCTTGCGGGGGGGGCAGTTCTTC.

V is TRBV30 and J is TRBJ2-7, with 9 bases that match TRBD1. Germline V gives CDR1 GTSNPN, CDR2 SVGIG (reference sequence). V gave up 5 bases and J gave up 2 bases; unmatched junction bases: 4. The CDR3 is 13 amino acids. The CDR3 is CAWAGQGPYEQYF. The CDR3 nucleotides read TGTGCCTGGGCGGGACAGGGACCCTACGAGCAGTACTTC.

The sample holds one count of this clone. The chain carries TRBV5-1 and TRBJ1-4, with TRBD1 matching 8 bases. The V gene's germline CDR1 is SGHRS and CDR2 YFSETQ. The CDR3 sequence is 14 residues long. Trimming took 3 bases from V and 8 from J; bases not matched to a gene: 6. The CDR3 DNA sequence: TGCGCCAGCAGCTCCCAGGGGGCGCAAGAAAAACTGTTTTTT. Encoded protein: CASSSQGAQEKLFF.

This sequence joins TRBV29-1 and TRBJ1-4, with D uncertain. Germline CDR1 and CDR2: SQVTM and ANQGSEA. Trimming cost V 5 bases and J 5 bases, with 12 bases left between them. The CDR3 extends over 13 amino acids. CDR3: CSVRETPNEKLFF. CDR3 bases: TGCAGCGTTCGGGAAACCCCGAATGAAAAACTGTTTTTT.

There are a few counts of this clone. The chain couples TRBV18 to TRBJ1-5; D call uncertain. Trimming removed 2 bases at V and 7 bases at J, with 9 bases between. This CDR3 comprises 13 residues. Germline V lookup: CDR1 KGHSH, CDR2 LQKENI. The CDR3 coding sequence is TGTGCCAGCTCACCAGGAGGGAACCAGCCCCAGCATTTT. Protein product: CASSPGGNQPQHF.

The V and J genes are TRBV19 and TRBJ2-1; D possibly corresponds to TRBD1 (6 bases). This CDR3 comprises 14 residues. Deletions cut 1 base from V and 9 bases from J, with 13 bases between. CDR1 and CDR2 from the germline V gene are LNHDA and SQIVND (reference sequence). The CDR3 loop reads CASSIASQGGEQFF. In DNA form, the CDR3 reads TGTGCCAGTAGTATAGCCTCACAGGGTGGTGAGCAGTTCTTC. The full variable domain, completed using reference TRBV19 and TRBJ2-1, is DGGITQSPKYLFRKEGQNVTLSCEQNLNHDAMYWYRQDPGQGLRLIYYSQIVNDFQKGDIAEGYSVSREKKESFPLTVTSAQKNPTAFYLCASSIASQGGEQFFGPGTRLTVL.

This clone was observed a few times. The V and J genes are TRBV15 and TRBJ2-5; maybe TRBD1 (6 bases). The ends were cut back, 0 bases at V and 2 bases at J, with 10 bases in the middle. The CDR3 is 15 residues long. Germline CDR1 is LNHNV and CDR2 is YYDKDF (reference sequence). In nucleotides, the CDR3 is TGTGCCACCAGCAGAGATCTGACAGGACAAGAGACCCAGTACTTC. This gives the protein CATSRDLTGQETQYF.

The CDR3 loop reads CASSESNQPQHF. CDR3 DNA: TGTGCCAGCAGTGAGAGCAATCAGCCCCAGCATTTT. The chain couples TRBV28 to TRBJ1-5; no clear D. This CDR3 has 12 residues. The ends were cut back, 5 bases at V and 1 base at J, with 3 bases in the middle. CDR1 and CDR2 (germline): MDHEN, SYDVKM.